This passage covers 29 T cell receptor beta chains from one sample sequenced in a study of low-dose radiotherapy and immunotherapy resistance in tumors (dated by TCRdb to 2021 to 2024). Superscript III and a set of TRAV- and TRBV-specific primers were used to synthesize first-strand cDNA, so that both TCRalpha and TCRbeta chains were covered. An approximately 19-cycle PCR with Phusion amplified the TCRs, pairing a constant-region primer with the adapter that was attached to the V primers. TCRdb reworked the public reads: Q25 trimming with fastp, MiXCR clone assembly, productive beta chains retained. Entries that share a CDR3 protein sequence are merged under the most common genes and DNA. A total of around 10,000 distinct CDR3 sequences appear in this sample, less than 60% of them only once. Together, the top ten hold over 7% of the sample. All receptors derive from a human donor with advanced metastatic prostate, ovarian, gallbladder or colorectal cancer (not recorded which). This table probably holds off-target reads from a library built for another chain.

CDR3 loop: CASSLGQGANYGYTF. The CDR3 nucleotides read TGTGCCAGCAGCTTAGGACAGGGCGCTAACTATGGCTACACCTTC. V gene TRBV7-9 combines with J gene TRBJ1-2, with TRBD1 identical over 7 bases. V trimming: 1 base; J trimming: 0 bases; junction bases outside the gene matches: 2. The V gene's germline CDR1 is SEHNR and CDR2 FQNEAQ (reference sequence). The CDR3 is made up of 15 amino acids.

This clonotype was detected once. The chain couples TRBV18 to TRBJ2-7, with D perhaps TRBD1 or TRBD2 (5 bases each). Per germline, CDR1 KGHSH and CDR2 LQKENI. V gave up 1 base and J gave up 4 bases, with 11 bases separating them. The CDR3 is 14 amino acids. The CDR3 DNA reads TGTGCCAGCTCACCACTAAACAGGAGGTACGAGCAGTACTTC. Amino acid sequence: CASSPLNRRYEQYF.

The gene calls are TRBV5-5 and TRBJ1-5; 9 bases align to TRBD1. V shed 0 bases and J 4 bases; nucleotides not matched to a gene: 2. The V gene's germline CDR1 is SGHKS and CDR2 YYEKEE (reference sequence). CDR3 length: 15 residues. CDR3 region: CASSLEDRGNQPQHF. Written as DNA, the CDR3 is TGTGCCAGCAGCTTGGAGGACAGGGGAAATCAGCCCCAGCATTTT. The entire variable domain, with the rest obtained from reference TRBV5-5 and TRBJ1-5, is as follows: DAGVTQSPTHLIKTRGQQVTLRCSPISGHKSVSWYQQVLGQGPQFIFQYYEKEERGRGNFPDRFSARQFPNYSSELNVNALLLGDSALYLCASSLEDRGNQPQHFGDGTRLSIL.

As DNA, the CDR3 is TGCAGTGCTAGGATCAGCGGGGGGGCCGGGACAGATACGCAGTATTTT. Amino acid sequence: CSARISGGAGTDTQYF. The chain joins TRBV20-1 to TRBJ2-3, with 10 bases lining up with TRBD2. Germline-derived CDR1 and CDR2 are DFQATT and SNEGSKA (reference sequence). Trimming cost V 3 bases and J 3 bases; bases outside gene matches: 9. CDR3 length equals 16 residues.

The chain uses TRBV18 and TRBJ1-1, with TRBD1 identical over 7 bases. CDR1 KGHSH and CDR2 LQKENI come from the germline V gene. This CDR3 spans 16 amino acids. The trim removed 2 bases at V and 4 bases at J, leaving 10 bases unmatched. Written as DNA, the CDR3 is TGTGCCAGCTCACCAGGCAACAGGGGACGCGGCACTGAAGCTTTCTTT. Translating it yields CASSPGNRGRGTEAFF.

The chain has TRBV3-1 and TRBJ2-1; D is ambiguous. CDR3 length: 11 amino acids. Per germline, CDR1 LGHDT and CDR2 YNNKEL (reference sequence). Between the trimmed V and J ends, which lost 2 bases and 9 bases, there was a span of 5 bases. In DNA form, the CDR3 reads TGTGCCAGCAGCCAATTGGGTGAGCAGTTCTTC. It specifies CASSQLGEQFF.

The CDR3 sequence: CASSLFGGSLNEQYF. CDR3 bases: TGTGCCAGCAGTTTGTTCGGCGGGAGTTTGAACGAGCAGTACTTC. This chain joins TRBV12-3 or TRBV12-4 and TRBJ2-7; 7 nucleotides agree with TRBD2. This CDR3 comprises 15 residues. Germline trimming cut 3 bases from V and 5 bases from J; bases unmatched to any gene: 10.

V is TRBV2 and J is TRBJ1-5; the D gene is possibly TRBD1 (5 bases). V lost 4 bases and J 3 bases, leaving 10 bases between the germline ends. The CDR3 consists of 14 residues. CDR1 and CDR2 (germline): SNHLY, FYNNEI. CDR3 DNA: TGTGCCAGCAGTGGACAGCAGACCAATCAGCCCCAGCATTTT. Its protein product is CASSGQQTNQPQHF. The variable domain in full, completed from reference TRBV2 and TRBJ1-5, reads EPEVTQTPSHQVTQMGQEVILRCVPISNHLYFYWYRQILGQKVEFLVSFYNNEISEKSEIFDDQFSVERPDGSNFTLKIRSTKLEDSAMYFCASSGQQTNQPQHFGDGTRLSIL.

The J gene is TRBJ2-3, the V gene TRBV7-9, with D perhaps matching TRBD1 (5 bases). The CDR3 covers 15 residues. The germline V gene has CDR1 SEHNR and CDR2 FQNEAQ (reference sequence). The V end lost 3 bases, the J end lost 4 bases, and 14 bases lay between the germline ends. The CDR3 reads CASSFWGSKPDTQYF. DNA of the CDR3: TGTGCCAGCAGCTTTTGGGGCTCCAAACCAGATACGCAGTATTTT.

The chain combines TRBV18 with TRBJ2-1; 7 nucleotides match TRBD1. Germline lookup yields CDR1 KGHSH and CDR2 LQKENI. The CDR3 is 14 amino acids. Unmatched junction bases numbered 4, after V lost 2 bases and J lost 6 bases. The DNA for the CDR3 is TGTGCCAGCTCACCAGGGGCAGGGGGCAATGAGCAGTTCTTC. It codes for CASSPGAGGNEQFF.

The chain joins TRBV29-1 to TRBJ1-1; a weak D match, TRBD1 (5 bases). Germline V gene data show CDR1 as SQVTM and CDR2 as ANQGSEA. The length of the CDR3 is 13 residues. V was shortened by 5 bases and J by 5 bases, with 15 bases between the two germline ends. CDR3 nucleotide sequence: TGCAGCGTTCAAAGGGGAGAGAGGACTGAAGCTTTCTTT. It is translated as CSVQRGERTEAFF.

Sample share makes this clonotype medium-sized. This rearrangement joins TRBV18 to TRBJ1-5; 7 bases line up with TRBD1. CDR1 and CDR2 (germline): KGHSH, LQKENI. The CDR3 totals 16 residues. J was trimmed by 2 bases and V by 4 bases; bases with no gene match: 8. The CDR3 DNA sequence: TGTGCCAGCTCACGCGAGACAGGGTTGGGCAATCAGCCCCAGCATTTT. Its protein product is CASSRETGLGNQPQHF.

The CDR3 coding sequence is TGTGCCAGCAGTTTTACGGGGACAGGGTATGGCTACACCTTC. This gives the protein CASSFTGTGYGYTF. The chain joins TRBV28 to TRBJ1-2; TRBD1 aligns across 9 bases. Germline CDR1 reads MDHEN; CDR2 reads SYDVKM. The CDR3 consists of 14 residues. The V segment lost 3 bases and the J segment 5 bases; nucleotides outside the gene matches: 4.

This clonotype was counted between two and nine times. V and J are TRBV28 and TRBJ1-3, with D possibly matching TRBD1 (5 bases). With 1 base removed from V and 8 bases from J, the gap between germline ends came to 18 bases. The CDR3 covers 16 residues. Germline loops: CDR1 MDHEN, CDR2 SYDVKM. This chain's CDR3 is CASSLSPGPGGDTIYF. DNA of the CDR3: TGTGCCAGCAGTTTATCCCCGGGACCCGGAGGCGACACCATATATTTT.

The chain joins TRBV7-3 to TRBJ2-7, with TRBD2 identical over 9 bases. Germline lookup yields CDR1 SGHTA and CDR2 FQGTGA. This CDR3 comprises 16 residues. V was pared by 5 bases and J by 2 bases, with 10 bases of the junction left unmatched. The CDR3 DNA reads TGTGCCAGCAGCCCCCGCTGGACTAGCGTTACCTACGAGCAGTACTTC. Protein: CASSPRWTSVTYEQYF. Combining the CDR3 with reference TRBV7-3 and TRBJ2-7 gives the whole variable domain GAGVSQTPSNKVTEKGKYVELRCDPISGHTALYWYRQSLGQGPEFLIYFQGTGAADDSGLPNDRFFAVRPEGSVSTLKIQRTERGDSAVYLCASSPRWTSVTYEQYFGPGTRLTVT.

This sequence joins TRBV10-3 and TRBJ1-2, with TRBD1 matching over 9 bases. The germline CDR1 and CDR2 sequences are ENHRY and SYGVKD. J lost 6 bases, V lost 4 bases, and 3 bases had no gene match. This CDR3 is 13 amino acids long. The CDR3 loop is CAISGTGVDGYTF. The DNA of the CDR3 is TGTGCCATCAGTGGGACAGGGGTTGATGGCTACACCTTC.

This clonotype turned up a few times. CDR3 sequence (DNA): TGCGCCAGCCACACCTGGCGGGGGCTAAGCTTTGAAGCTTTCTTT. Translated: CASHTWRGLSFEAFF. The chain carries TRBV5-1 and TRBJ1-1; possibly TRBD1 for D (6 bases). Deletions cut 7 bases from V and 7 bases from J, with 23 bases between. CDR1 is SGHRS and CDR2 is YFSETQ in the germline V gene. The CDR3 has 15 residues.

The chain is built from TRBV15 and TRBJ2-3, with D perhaps TRBD1 (5 bases). V lost 0 bases and J 3 bases, leaving 10 bases between the germline ends. CDR1 is LNHNV and CDR2 is YYDKDF in the germline V gene (reference sequence). The CDR3 loop spans 15 amino acids. The CDR3 region has the DNA TGTGCCACCAGCAGAGATTGGGCAGGGACAGATACGCAGTATTTT. Its protein is CATSRDWAGTDTQYF.

V is TRBV5-1 and J is TRBJ1-5, with D perhaps TRBD1 (6 bases). The germline V gene encodes CDR1 SGHRS and CDR2 YFSETQ. Deletions cut 4 bases from V and 6 bases from J, with 14 bases between. CDR3 size: 14 residues. The CDR3 nucleotides are TGCGCCAGCAGCCCCACAGGGCTGGGTCAGCCCCAGCATTTT. It encodes CASSPTGLGQPQHF.

The rearrangement links TRBV30 to TRBJ1-4; 11 bases map to TRBD1. The CDR3 totals 14 residues. Germline CDR1 and CDR2: GTSNPN and SVGIG (reference sequence). V lost 0 bases, J lost 7 bases, and 1 base stayed unmatched. The CDR3 DNA follows: TGTGCCTGGAGTGTAGGGACAGGGGGTGAAAAACTGTTTTTT. Translating gives CAWSVGTGGEKLFF.

The V and J genes are TRBV29-1 and TRBJ1-2; TRBD1 agrees at 8 bases. CDR1 and CDR2 (germline): SQVTM, ANQGSEA. The V and J ends lost 3 bases and 2 bases, in that order; junction bases with no gene match: 8. The CDR3 sequence is 15 residues long. The CDR3 DNA is TGCAGCGTTGACGCTGGACAGGGCCTAAACTATGGCTACACCTTC. It yields the protein CSVDAGQGLNYGYTF. Drawing the rest from reference TRBV29-1 and TRBJ1-2, the complete variable domain is SAVISQKPSRDICQRGTSLTIQCQVDSQVTMMFWYRQQPGQSLTLIATANQGSEATYESGFVIDKFPISRPNLTFSTLTVSNMSPEDSSIYLCSVDAGQGLNYGYTFGSGTRLTVV.

The V and J genes are TRBV6-2 or TRBV6-3 and TRBJ2-3, with 9 bases that match TRBD1. The CDR3 contains 15 residues. Per germline, CDR1 MNHEY and CDR2 SVGEGT. The V and J ends lost 6 bases and 2 bases, in that order; junction bases with no gene match: 6. CDR3 loop: CASRPGTGYTDTQYF. Written as DNA, the CDR3 is TGTGCCAGCAGACCAGGGACAGGGTACACAGATACGCAGTATTTT.

This clonotype showed up just a few times. The chain combines TRBV19 with TRBJ2-3; TRBD2 is a possible D gene (6 bases). This CDR3 is built from 17 residues. The V and J ends lost 5 bases and 1 base respectively, with 19 bases between them. Germline-derived CDR1 and CDR2 are LNHDA and SQIVND (reference sequence). This CDR3 is CASSGTYTPGGTDTQYF. In nucleotides, the CDR3 is TGTGCCAGTAGTGGGACTTATACGCCAGGAGGCACAGATACGCAGTATTTT.

As regards this clonotype: A read error may account for a junction end that differs from germline. The chain combines TRBV12-3 or TRBV12-4 with TRBJ1-5, with no clear D. The CDR3 is 15 residues long. The chain's CDR3 is CTSSSADGRNQPQHF. In DNA form, the CDR3 reads TGTACCAGCAGTTCCGCCGACGGTCGCAATCAGCCCCAGCATTTT.

This clonotype was detected only a few times. J is TRBJ1-1 and V is TRBV5-1; D not certain. The CDR3 is 15 amino acids. V dropped 4 bases and J dropped 2 bases, with 15 bases sitting between them. Germline values: CDR1 SGHRS, CDR2 YFSETQ. CDR3 bases: TGCGCCAGCAGCCGTGAAGGACGGGCTAACACTGAAGCTTTCTTT. It is translated as CASSREGRANTEAFF.

The chain employs TRBV6-8 and TRBJ2-3, with 9 nucleotides matching TRBD1. The CDR3 is 15 amino acids. After removal of 5 bases from V and 2 bases from J, the junction contained 5 bases not matched to a gene. The germline gives CDR1 MNHGY, CDR2 SAAAGT. CDR3 sequence: CASSPGQGITDTQYF. The CDR3 DNA follows: TGTGCCAGCAGTCCAGGACAGGGGATCACAGATACGCAGTATTTT.

The genes are TRBV15 and TRBJ2-7, with 12 bases fitting TRBD2. Germline V gene sequence: CDR1 LNHNV, CDR2 YYDKDF (reference sequence). The CDR3 length is 17 residues. Trimming at V came to 0 bases and at J to 4 bases, leaving 7 bases not matched to a gene. The CDR3 coding sequence is TGTGCCACCAGCAGAGATAGGCTAGCGGGAGGGCAGTACGAGCAGTACTTC. Its protein product is CATSRDRLAGGQYEQYF.

V usage is TRBV9 and J usage is TRBJ2-7; the D is unclear. Trimming left V 2 bases short and J 2 bases short, with 14 bases between. The CDR3 contains 15 residues. The germline V gene has CDR1 SGDLS and CDR2 YYNGEE. For the CDR3, the DNA is TGTGCCAGCAGCGTGGGCCCGGGTCTCACCTACGAGCAGTACTTC. Translation: CASSVGPGLTYEQYF. Using reference TRBV9 and TRBJ2-7 for the parts outside the CDR3, the full variable domain is DSGVTQTPKHLITATGQRVTLRCSPRSGDLSVYWYQQSLDQGLQFLIQYYNGEERAKGNILERFSAQQFPDLHSELNLSSLELGDSALYFCASSVGPGLTYEQYFGPGTRLTVT.

The chain employs TRBV6-6 and TRBJ2-3; D might be TRBD2 (5 bases). The V gene lost 7 bases and the J gene lost 1 base, with 18 bases spanning the gap. The CDR3 loop spans 16 amino acids. Germline assignment: CDR1 MNHNY and CDR2 SVGAGI (reference sequence). As DNA, the CDR3 is TGTGCCAGCACCTCTTTTGTAGCGCTAGGCACAGATACGCAGTATTTT. Translation: CASTSFVALGTDTQYF.